The 18 T cell receptor beta chains below all came from one sample that was sequenced in a study of cytomegalovirus exposure and HLA in healthy donors. A multiplex PCR was run with 60 Vbeta primers and 13 Jbeta primers. Generated by immunoSEQ multiplex PCR, the TCRdb table keeps only in-frame clones and is missing some. Among 150,000 to 200,000 clones listed, nearly 80% were seen once. The sample comprised PBMCs. These receptors all stem from a woman between 45 and 65 years old in good health and CMV-seropositive.

The chain carries TRBV4-1 and TRBJ2-7; 9 nucleotides line up with TRBD1. CDR3 length equals 13 residues. Looked up from germline, CDR1 is MGHRA and CDR2 is YSYEKL. V shed 3 bases and J 6 bases; nucleotides not matched to a gene: 3. The CDR3 DNA is TGCGCCAGCAGCCATGGACAGGGGATCGAGCAGTACTTC. Translating gives CASSHGQGIEQYF.

This chain joins TRBV30 and TRBJ2-5, with 10 bases aligning to TRBD1. Trimming at V came to 3 bases and at J to 4 bases, leaving 2 bases not matched to a gene. The CDR3 sequence is 13 residues long. Germline CDR1 and CDR2: GTSNPN and SVGIG (reference sequence). The CDR3 DNA reads as TGTGCCTGGAGGACAGGGGGCATAGAGACCCAGTACTTC. Its translation: CAWRTGGIETQYF.

The J gene is TRBJ2-3, the V gene TRBV7-6, with 13 bases aligning to TRBD2. J lost 6 bases, V lost 4 bases, and 1 base had no gene match. Germline-derived CDR1 and CDR2 are SGHVS and FNYEAQ. The CDR3 is made up of 14 amino acids. The CDR3 is CASSWTSGSDTQYF. The CDR3 DNA reads as TGTGCCAGCAGCTGGACTAGCGGGAGTGATACGCAGTATTTT.

The chain links TRBV7-3 to TRBJ2-7; TRBD2 matches 10 bases. CDR1 SGHTA and CDR2 FQGTGA come from the germline V gene. V shed 3 bases and J 4 bases; nucleotides not matched to a gene: 9. The CDR3 runs to 16 residues. The CDR3 DNA follows: TGTGCCAGCAGCTTTCCCCTAGCGGGAGCTCTGTACGAGCAGTACTTC. This translates into CASSFPLAGALYEQYF.

This clone was seen just once. The genes are TRBV10-3 and TRBJ2-2; D not resolved. Germline V gene data show CDR1 as ENHRY and CDR2 as SYGVKD. The CDR3 contains 13 residues. The V end was cut by 8 bases, the J end by 0 bases, with 7 bases between. The CDR3 protein is CAISEPNTGELFF. The CDR3 DNA reads as TGTGCCATCTCAGAACCGAACACCGGGGAGCTGTTTTTT.

This clone was seen only a few times. The genes are TRBV27 and TRBJ2-7, with D perhaps TRBD2 (6 bases). Deletions cut 7 bases from V and 0 bases from J, with 16 bases between. The CDR3 runs to 15 residues. Germline V lookup: CDR1 MNHEY, CDR2 SMNVEV (reference sequence). The CDR3 DNA follows: TGTGCCAGCATCGGAAGCGGGCCGTACTCCTACGAGCAGTACTTC. Amino acids: CASIGSGPYSYEQYF.

The V gene is TRBV28, the J gene TRBJ1-5, with D possibly TRBD1 on 5 matching bases. This CDR3 has 15 residues. The ends were cut back, 3 bases at V and 0 bases at J, with 9 bases in the middle. Germline V CDR1 and CDR2: MDHEN, SYDVKM. This CDR3 is CASSFRAHSNQPQHF. The CDR3 DNA reads TGTGCCAGCAGTTTCAGGGCCCATAGCAATCAGCCCCAGCATTTT.

The gene calls are TRBV7-9 and TRBJ2-5, with 8 positions matching TRBD1. From germline, CDR1 is SEHNR and CDR2 FQNEAQ (reference sequence). V shed 0 bases and J 1 base; nucleotides not matched to a gene: 13. CDR3 size: 19 residues. The CDR3 DNA sequence: TGTGCCAGCAGCTTAGCGTTGGTCGTACCCCAGGGGGCCCAAGAGACCCAGTACTTC. Its translation: CASSLALVVPQGAQETQYF.

The chain joins TRBV13 to TRBJ2-7, with TRBD2 as a possible D gene (6 bases). The CDR3 consists of 14 residues. Trimming pared 3 bases from V and 4 bases from J, leaving 13 bases between. Germline V lookup: CDR1 PRHDT, CDR2 FYEKMQ (reference sequence). CDR3 bases: TGTGCCAGCAGCTTTGGAGGGACCCATTACGAGCAGTACTTC. Translated, it gives CASSFGGTHYEQYF. Using reference TRBV13 and TRBJ2-7 for the parts outside the CDR3, the full variable domain is AAGVIQSPRHLIKEKRETATLKCYPIPRHDTVYWYQQGPGQDPQFLISFYEKMQSDKGSIPDRFSAQQFSDYHSELNMSSLELGDSALYFCASSFGGTHYEQYFGPGTRLTVT.

The V gene is TRBV19, the J gene TRBJ1-1, with TRBD1 identical over 8 bases. This CDR3 region has 14 residues. Germline V lookup: CDR1 LNHDA, CDR2 SQIVND (reference sequence). The V gene end was trimmed by 7 bases and the J gene end by 3 bases; junction bases not matched to a gene: 7. The CDR3 here is CASTTGQGYTEAFF. As DNA, the CDR3 is TGTGCCAGTACCACCGGACAGGGCTACACTGAAGCTTTCTTT.

This clone occurred a few times. The V call is TRBV19, the J call TRBJ2-7, with 7 bases matching TRBD2. V shed 6 bases and J 4 bases; nucleotides not matched to a gene: 0. The CDR3 spans 11 residues. Germline CDR1 reads LNHDA; CDR2 reads SQIVND (reference sequence). CDR3 amino acids: CASRRGYEQYF. The CDR3 DNA reads TGTGCCAGTAGGCGGGGGTACGAGCAGTACTTC.

The chain couples TRBV4-2 to TRBJ1-3, with no clear D. CDR3 length equals 14 residues. Germline V gene data show CDR1 as LGHNA and CDR2 as YNFKEQ. The ends were cut back, 0 bases at V and 7 bases at J, with 10 bases in the middle. The CDR3 protein is CASSQDQAVNTIYF. DNA of the CDR3: TGTGCCAGCAGCCAAGATCAGGCAGTCAACACCATATATTTT.

V gene TRBV5-4 combines with J gene TRBJ2-3; no firm D call. The CDR3 extends over 11 amino acids. V lost 4 bases and J lost 6, with 6 bases in between. CDR1 is SGHNT and CDR2 is YYREEE in the germline V gene (reference sequence). The CDR3 here is CASSRGDTQYF. CDR3 DNA sequence: TGTGCCAGCAGCCGCGGTGATACGCAGTATTTT. The full variable domain, with the rest looked up from reference TRBV5-4 and TRBJ2-3, is ETGVTQSPTHLIKTRGQQVTLRCSSQSGHNTVSWYQQALGQGPQFIFQYYREEENGRGNFPPRFSGLQFPNYSSELNVNALELDDSALYLCASSRGDTQYFGPGTRLTVL.

The chain combines TRBV19 with TRBJ2-1; unclear D gene. Germline CDR1 is LNHDA and CDR2 is SQIVND (reference sequence). The V gene lost 3 bases and the J gene lost 0 bases, with 12 bases spanning the gap. The CDR3 runs 16 residues. The CDR3 DNA sequence: TGTGCCAGTAGTATCTTAGCAGCCGGCTCCTACAATGAGCAGTTCTTC. Residues: CASSILAAGSYNEQFF.

The chain combines TRBV6-1 with TRBJ1-1, with D perhaps matching TRBD1 (6 bases). Germline CDR1 MNHNS, CDR2 SASEGT. Trimming removed 0 bases at V and 6 bases at J, with 17 bases between. CDR3 length: 16 residues. The CDR3 nucleotides read TGTGCCAGCAGTGAAGCAGGGGGAAGAGGGTACGCTGAAGCTTTCTTT. It specifies CASSEAGGRGYAEAFF.

Here the CDR3 DNA reads TGCGCCAGCAGCTTGGGTCAGGGGATAGAAGATACGCAGTATTTT. It codes for CASSLGQGIEDTQYF. The rearrangement joins TRBV5-1 to TRBJ2-3; weak D call: TRBD1 (6 bases). CDR1 and CDR2 (germline): SGHRS, YFSETQ. V lost 0 bases, J lost 5 bases, and 13 bases lay in between. This CDR3 is 15 amino acids long.

This clone was picked up a small number of times. DNA of the CDR3: TGCGCCAGCAGCTACGGACTGGGGATATACGAGCAGTACTTC. Protein product: CASSYGLGIYEQYF. This chain uses TRBV4-3 with TRBJ2-7, with D perhaps TRBD2 (5 bases). Germline V gene data show CDR1 as LGHNA and CDR2 as YSLEER. The CDR3 has 14 residues. V shed 5 bases and J shed 4 bases, with 15 bases lying between them.

The chain recombines TRBV29-1 with TRBJ2-7, with D uncertain. Germline CDR1 reads SQVTM; CDR2 reads ANQGSEA. This CDR3 contains 14 residues. V was cut by 0 bases and J by 2 bases, with 11 bases left in between. The CDR3 DNA reads as TGCAGCGTTGAAGAGTTAACAGAGCCCTACGAGCAGTACTTC. As protein: CSVEELTEPYEQYF.